These 3 T cell receptor beta chains originate from one sample sequenced in a study of post-analysis software for immune sequencing data (dated by TCRdb to the mid-2010s). General study outcomes and caveats: About 5 TRBV segments, including TRBV5-6, TRBV5-1 and TRBV20-1, were significantly more frequent in patients than controls.

The library was obtained by PCR. This sample was sequenced with an Illumina HiSeq 2500. To reduce PCR and sequencing biases, unique molecular identifiers were incorporated into the TCR beta cDNA libraries. TCRdb redid the processing of the public reads, applying fastp at Q25 and MiXCR, and retained in-frame beta chains. Rows with one shared CDR3 protein collapse into an entry with the most common genes and DNA. This sample comprises about 260,000 distinct CDR3 sequences, roughly a third of them detected only once. Clones ranked in the top ten supply around 4.8% of the sample. Their recognized antigens are unknown. Sample: blood. The source is a girl under 18 with multiple sclerosis.

This clonotype has a count of ten or more. This chain links TRBV5-1 with TRBJ2-5; possibly TRBD1 or TRBD2 for D (5 bases each). CDR1 and CDR2 (germline): SGHRS, YFSETQ. V shed 3 bases and J shed 5 bases, with 14 bases lying between them. The CDR3 has 14 amino acids. The CDR3 bases are TGCGCCAGCAGCTCGACCAGGGACGGGGAGACCCAGTACTTC. Amino acid sequence: CASSSTRDGETQYF. The variable domain in full, completed from reference TRBV5-1 and TRBJ2-5, reads KAGVTQTPRYLIKTRGQQVTLSCSPISGHRSVSWYQQTPGQGLQFLFEYFSETQRNKGNFPGRFSGRQFSNSRSEMNVSTLELGDSALYLCASSSTRDGETQYFGPGTRLLVL.

This clonotype has only a few counts. A much larger clone lies one base from this, so it may be a read error. The rearrangement joins TRBV12-3 or TRBV12-4 to TRBJ2-3; 9 bases are shared with TRBD2. The CDR3 length is 15 residues. The DNA of the CDR3 is TGTGCCAGCAGTCCTAGCGGGATGAGCACAGATGCGCAGTATTTT. Protein: CASSPSGMSTDAQYF.

This CDR3 reads CASSRGVLAGGQSEQFF. In DNA, the CDR3 is TGTGCCAGCAGTCGGGGGGTCCTAGCGGGAGGGCAAAGTGAGCAGTTCTTC. The chain has TRBV28 and TRBJ2-1, with 12 bases identical to TRBD2. Germline V CDR1 and CDR2: MDHEN, SYDVKM. The CDR3 has 17 amino acids. V dropped 5 bases and J dropped 9; count of bases not matched to a gene: 14.